The 22 T cell receptor beta chains in this list originate from one sample, sequenced in a study of CD8 T cells in Susac syndrome. Roughly 0.5 to 1 ug RNA was reverse transcribed with random hexamers. Each CDR3 protein is one row after TCRdb ran MiXCR on the immunoSEQ multiplex PCR reads. The table includes 100,000 to 150,000 distinct CDR3 sequences, roughly 95% detected once. Sequences were obtained from CD4+ T cells from PBMCs. These receptors were taken from a human donor with Susac syndrome.

V is TRBV24-1 and J is TRBJ1-5; D remains unclear. Germline lookup yields CDR1 KGHDR and CDR2 SFDVKD. The CDR3 totals 14 residues. The V gene lost 5 bases and the J gene lost 7 bases, with 14 bases spanning the gap. In nucleotides, the CDR3 is TGTGCCACCAGTGGTCCCACATCTGGGCAGCCCCAGCATTTT. Translation: CATSGPTSGQPQHF.

This clonotype was seen just once. This CDR3 is CATSDYRLNQPQHF. CDR3 coding DNA: TGTGCCACCAGTGATTACCGGCTCAATCAGCCCCAGCATTTT. The V call is TRBV24-1, the J call TRBJ1-5; no clear D. The germline gives CDR1 KGHDR, CDR2 SFDVKD. The CDR3 is 14 amino acids. V lost 2 bases and J 3 bases, leaving 7 bases between the germline ends.

This chain joins TRBV2 and TRBJ2-7; the D gene is possibly TRBD2 (5 bases). Germline lookup yields CDR1 SNHLY and CDR2 FYNNEI. The CDR3 runs to 13 residues. V dropped 6 bases and J dropped 4 bases, with 13 bases sitting between them. The CDR3 protein is CASSRTLKYEQYF. The DNA of the CDR3 is TGTGCCAGCAGCAGGACTCTCAAATACGAGCAGTACTTC.

V usage is TRBV5-1 and J usage is TRBJ2-5, with TRBD2 matching 9 bases. The CDR3 totals 14 residues. Losses at the gene ends were 1 base for V and 2 bases for J; bases not matched to a gene: 0. The germline CDR1 and CDR2 sequences are SGHRS and YFSETQ. In DNA form, the CDR3 reads TGCGCCAGCAGCTTGCTAGCGGGGCAAGAGACCCAGTACTTC. Its protein product is CASSLLAGQETQYF.

The chain uses TRBV29-1 and TRBJ2-5; D possibly corresponds to TRBD1 (5 bases). The germline CDR1 and CDR2 sequences are SQVTM and ANQGSEA. The CDR3 is 13 residues long. V was cut by 5 bases and J by 2 bases, with 12 bases left in between. CDR3 in amino acids: CSVLTVKQETQYF. CDR3 DNA sequence: TGCAGCGTTCTGACAGTTAAACAAGAGACCCAGTACTTC.

The chain couples TRBV20-1 to TRBJ2-7, with D perhaps matching TRBD1 or TRBD2 (5 bases each). Between the trimmed V and J ends, which lost 6 bases and 6 bases, there was a span of 18 bases. This CDR3 region has 13 residues. Germline V gene lookup returns CDR1 DFQATT and CDR2 SNEGSKA (reference sequence). CDR3 coding DNA: TGCAGTGCACACCCTCAGGGACGGGGCGAGCAGTACTTC. Translating gives CSAHPQGRGEQYF.

The rearrangement links TRBV12-3 or TRBV12-4 to TRBJ2-7, with 8 bases fitting TRBD1. After removal of 7 bases from V and 1 base from J, the junction contained 6 bases not matched to a gene. The CDR3 extends over 14 amino acids. This chain's CDR3 is CASTPGQASYEQYF. As DNA, the CDR3 is TGTGCCAGCACCCCGGGACAGGCGTCCTACGAGCAGTACTTC.

V is TRBV29-1 and J is TRBJ2-1; D unresolved. The ends were cut back, 5 bases at V and 5 bases at J, with 7 bases in the middle. Germline CDR1 is SQVTM and CDR2 is ANQGSEA. This CDR3 spans 11 amino acids. CDR3 residues: CSVSNNNEQFF. The CDR3 coding sequence is TGCAGCGTTAGTAACAACAATGAGCAGTTCTTC.

The gene calls are TRBV2 and TRBJ1-1, with a weak D call TRBD1 (5 bases). The CDR3 length is 13 residues. Germline V gives CDR1 SNHLY, CDR2 FYNNEI. V was pared by 10 bases and J by 3 bases, with 15 bases between. The CDR3 spells CATGLRRDTEAFF. The CDR3 region has the DNA TGTGCCACCGGGTTACGCAGGGACACTGAAGCTTTCTTT.

The J gene is TRBJ2-7, the V gene TRBV24-1; D not certain. The CDR3 covers 14 residues. V gave up 2 bases and J gave up 0 bases, with 7 bases separating them. Germline loops: CDR1 KGHDR, CDR2 SFDVKD. For the CDR3, the DNA is TGTGCCACCAGTGATTCCGGCCACTCCTACGAGCAGTACTTC. This translates into CATSDSGHSYEQYF.

V usage is TRBV27 and J usage is TRBJ2-1; D gene ambiguous. The CDR3 length is 13 residues. Deletions cut 5 bases from V and 8 bases from J, with 13 bases between. Germline V gene data show CDR1 as MNHEY and CDR2 as SMNVEV (reference sequence). CDR3 loop: CASSPIHLDEQFF. In DNA, the CDR3 is TGTGCCAGCAGTCCAATACATCTGGATGAGCAGTTCTTC.

The chain links TRBV4-1 to TRBJ2-7; the D gene could be TRBD1 or TRBD2 (5 bases each). The CDR3 length is 17 residues. Between the trimmed V and J ends, which lost 1 base and 2 bases, there was a span of 18 bases. Germline CDR1 reads MGHRA; CDR2 reads YSYEKL. CDR3 residues: CASSQVGVGHAAYEQYF. The CDR3 nucleotides read TGCGCCAGCAGCCAAGTGGGGGTCGGACATGCAGCCTACGAGCAGTACTTC.

The CDR3 region has the DNA TGTGCCAGCAGCTATGGACAGGTCACTGAAGCTTTCTTT. It encodes CASSYGQVTEAFF. This chain joins TRBV7-2 and TRBJ1-1; the match to TRBD1 covers 7 bases. In germline, CDR1 is SGHTA, CDR2 FQGNSA. V was pared by 4 bases and J by 4 bases, with 3 bases of the junction left unmatched. The CDR3 is 13 amino acids.

The chain links TRBV29-1 to TRBJ1-2; 7 nucleotides line up with TRBD1. Trimming cost V 6 bases and J 3 bases; bases outside gene matches: 10. Germline CDR1 SQVTM, CDR2 ANQGSEA. The CDR3 contains 14 residues. CDR3 sequence (DNA): TGCAGCGTCAGGGGGGGATTATTTGACTATGGCTACACCTTC. This encodes CSVRGGLFDYGYTF.

The chain combines TRBV4-1 with TRBJ1-1, with no clear D. Trimming removed 1 base from V and 2 bases from J, with 8 bases in between. Per germline, CDR1 MGHRA and CDR2 YSYEKL. This CDR3 is 14 amino acids long. CDR3 bases: TGCGCCAGCAGCCAAGGCAAGGGAAACACTGAAGCTTTCTTT. It translates to CASSQGKGNTEAFF.

The rearrangement uses TRBV6-5 and TRBJ2-5, with D tentatively TRBD1 (6 bases). V was shortened by 3 bases and J by 5 bases, with 13 bases between the two germline ends. This CDR3 region has 14 residues. In germline, CDR1 is MNHEY, CDR2 SVGAGI. The CDR3 is CASSYRGSRETQYF. CDR3 DNA sequence: TGTGCCAGCAGTTATAGGGGGAGTAGGGAGACCCAGTACTTC.

This clonotype was picked up one time. The V and J genes are TRBV29-1 and TRBJ2-5; 8 nucleotides agree with TRBD1. The CDR3 length is 12 residues. Germline V gives CDR1 SQVTM, CDR2 ANQGSEA. V shed 6 bases, J shed 1 base, and the junction held 1 base outside the gene matches. CDR3 protein: CSVGTGQETQYF. The CDR3 DNA reads as TGCAGCGTCGGGACAGGCCAAGAGACCCAGTACTTC.

This sequence joins TRBV29-1 and TRBJ1-2, with D possibly matching TRBD1 (5 bases). V was clipped by 4 bases and J by 2 bases, with 20 bases between them. Germline-derived CDR1 and CDR2 are SQVTM and ANQGSEA. There are 16 residues in the CDR3. CDR3 in DNA: TGCAGCGTTGCTGGAGGGGCCCGAGGGGCGAACTATGGCTACACCTTC. It yields the protein CSVAGGARGANYGYTF.

This chain uses TRBV7-9 with TRBJ2-1; D is ambiguous. V was shortened by 1 base and J by 8 bases, with 12 bases between the two germline ends. CDR1 and CDR2 (germline): SEHNR, FQNEAQ (reference sequence). The CDR3 contains 14 residues. The DNA for the CDR3 is TGTGCCAGCAGCTTAGAGGCTCGGAGCGATGAGCAGTTCTTC. Translated, it gives CASSLEARSDEQFF.

The chain uses TRBV28 and TRBJ2-3; 11 bases line up with TRBD1. The CDR3 sequence is 15 residues long. The J segment lost 5 bases and the V segment lost 4 bases, leaving 5 bases of the junction unmatched. CDR1 is MDHEN and CDR2 is SYDVKM in the germline V gene. The CDR3 region is CASSSPGTGGDTQYF. CDR3 bases: TGTGCCAGCAGTTCCCCCGGGACAGGGGGAGATACGCAGTATTTT.

The CDR3 reads CASSSENQPQHF. CDR3 coding DNA: TGTGCCAGCTCATCCGAGAATCAGCCCCAGCATTTT. The chain has TRBV18 and TRBJ1-5; D not certain. The CDR3 totals 12 residues. V lost 5 bases to trimming and J lost 4 bases, with 6 bases between them. Per germline, CDR1 KGHSH and CDR2 LQKENI. The complete variable domain, with remaining parts taken from reference TRBV18 and TRBJ1-5, reads NAGVMQNPRHLVRRRGQEARLRCSPMKGHSHVYWYRQLPEEGLKFMVYLQKENIIDESGMPKERFSAEFPKEGPSILRIQQVVRGDSAAYFCASSSENQPQHFGDGTRLSIL.

The V gene is TRBV6-5, the J gene TRBJ2-5, with 7 nucleotides matching TRBD1. V trimming: 2 bases; J trimming: 7 bases; junction bases outside the gene matches: 10. The CDR3 length is 15 residues. CDR1 and CDR2 from the germline V gene are MNHEY and SVGAGI. CDR3 coding DNA: TGTGCCAGCAGTTACCAGAGACAGGGTCGCGGGACCCAGTACTTC. Translation gives CASSYQRQGRGTQYF.